The TCR beta chain under discussion was sequenced for a study of long-term antiretroviral therapy in people with HIV (dated by TCRdb to 2022 to 2024). For context, the study as a whole: Collection of the earliest samples took place about a decade ahead of the 2015 WHO recommendation for immediate ART, at a time when ART was typically delayed until CD4 counts fell. A total of approximately 200 cryopreserved PBMC samples came from 25 to 30 adults with confirmed HIV infection and were collected serially over a mean of around 6 years (range 1-12). This retrospective serial study examined whether starting ART and sustained HIV suppression were associated with changes in the composition and diversity of the TRB repertoire in peripheral blood. About 35% of the 30 participants with HIV were female. No cross-contamination during QIAcube processing was seen in test extractions of a monoclonal T-cell line run alongside 33 polyclonal samples.

Sequencing of the TRB variable region was done with the immunoSEQ hsTCRB v3.0 assay at survey level resolution. TRB sequencing targeted a depth of about 40,000-55,000 T-cell genomes per sample. TRB libraries were pooled and sequenced on an Illumina MiSeq using a v3 150-cycle kit. Per the original workflow: Repertoire analysis ran in R within a reproducible Nextflow workflow covering QC, data transformation and analysis. LymphoSeq2, an R package for exploring AIRR-Seq data, was used to implement custom analyses. A handful of samples that produced fewer than 5000 total TRB sequences were removed, so 150 to 200 HIV repertoires were analyzed. Among the 188 retained HIV repertoires, some 57 were collected before ART initiation and approximately 130 were collected after ART initiation. Repertoires were downsampled to 5000 TRB nucleotide sequences, and summary statistics were averaged over 100 downsampling iterations. The analysis kept only TRB sequences whose CDR3 regions were at least seven amino acids long. A Shannon entropy-derived clonality score and the Gini coefficient were used to measure diversity. Repertoire networks linked the top 5000 CDR3 amino acid sequences whenever two sequences differed by an edit distance of one. For TRB CDR3 amino acid sequences, GLIPH2 was used to predict antigen specificity groups and MHC restriction. To flag known CMV, EBV, HIV or tissue antigen associations, CDR3 amino acid sequences were matched against VDJdb and McPAS-TCR. Pre-ART, post-ART and control groups were compared with Wilcoxon signed-rank tests and Holm-Bonferroni correction. The clones in this table, taken by TCRdb from immuneACCESS, are in-frame only. Not every clone is retained; where verified, under half of the shortfall comes from an unresolved V gene, and the cause of the rest is unknown. The D gene and trimming were derived from the DNA, and the V and J assignments and clone size from that table. This sample holds under 25,000 clones; around 85% were observed only once. The top ten hold over 9% of the sample.

In the case of this clone: What this receptor recognizes is not known. No quality values exist for individual bases; no much larger clone is one base distant.

For CDR1 and CDR2, the germline V gene lists LGHNT and FRNRAP. The junction shows trimming of 6 bases on V and 6 bases on J, plus 11 bases between the germline ends. Including the terminal cysteine and phenylalanine, the CDR3 comprises 13 residues. Solely the CDR3 DNA is kept, with 39 bases framed from the first base. To be included, a participant needed at least one PBMC sample from before ART initiation plus at least two post-ART samples. Every participant with HIV received treatment in the United States of America. Before DNA extraction, cryopreserved samples of about 0.95-11 million PBMC were thawed and then washed. At the time of the earliest PBMC sample, participants with HIV were aged between roughly 20 and 55 years. PBMC samples were contributed by each participant from 1-4 timepoints before ART initiation and 2-8 timepoints after ART initiation, with a median of 7 samples. For every participant, serial HIV viral load, CD4+ T-cell count, ART history and demographic data were obtained. A Qiagen kit on a QIAcube was used to extract genomic DNA from unsorted PBMC, with samples processed in batches of 12.

Overall results and qualifications from the work: The samples span the years 2004 to 2017, and the ART regimens used may be less effective than current regimens. ART initiation was associated with a significant increase in TRB diversity, but diversity stayed significantly below transplant donor controls even after long-term ART. Since PBMC availability was limited, sequencing covered only the TCR beta chain, with no alpha chain pairing. Expanded TRB clones identified before ART initiation dominated the repertoire at all time points, although this dominance fluctuated and declined in many PLHIV after ART. No data were available on ART adherence, viral resistance or therapy changes, limiting inferences about post-ART repertoire changes. Because pre-ART samples had limited cell numbers, unsorted PBMC were profiled rather than sorted CD4+ and CD8+ T cells. Compared with controls, HIV repertoires had narrower CDR3 length ranges, and the network structure pointed to an antigen-experienced repertoire that shifted only slightly toward naive after ART.

This chain is built from TRBV12-5 and TRBJ2-2; no D gene call is confident. This clonotype was sampled from a man in his forties with HIV. Sequencing used unsorted PBMCs, obtained 1.6 years after starting antiretroviral therapy. In nucleotides, the sequence is TGTGCTAGTGGGGAAAAGGCTCCCGGGGAGCTGTTTTTT. Its protein product is CASGEKAPGELFF.